The rows below give T cell receptor beta chains drawn from one sample of a study of cytomegalovirus exposure and HLA in healthy donors. This table comes from immunoSEQ multiplex PCR, and its TCRdb copy is limited to in-frame clones, with some not included. The repertoire holds 100,000 to 150,000 clones, with over 65% as singletons. The sequenced material came from PBMCs. The origin of the receptors is a man aged 25 to 45 in good health and CMV-seronegative. Each CDR3 is given with its conserved first and last residue. The D gene is left open where the match is weak. For some rows the clone size is stated as once, few or many, or as a class when expanded; others skip it.

d_call j_call v_call clone_size cdr3_aa cdr3_nt
. TRBJ1-2 TRBV2 . CASSLSGDLYGYTF TGTGCCAGCAGTCTTTCAGGGGACCTCTATGGCTACACCTTC
. TRBJ2-3 TRBV19 . CASSIGRAENTDTQYF TGTGCCAGTAGTATAGGCCGAGCGGAGAACACAGATACGCAGTATTTT
TRBD1 TRBJ2-7 TRBV30 . CAWSVGQGPYEQYF TGTGCCTGGAGTGTGGGACAGGGGCCTTACGAGCAGTACTTC
TRBD2 TRBJ2-7 TRBV5-4 . CASSPTSGVGYEQYF TGTGCCAGCAGCCCGACTAGCGGGGTTGGCTACGAGCAGTACTTC
. TRBJ1-1 TRBV27 . CASSFQGLNTEAFF TGTGCCAGCAGCTTCCAGGGCTTGAACACTGAAGCTTTCTTT
TRBD1 TRBJ2-1 TRBV28 . CASSSPGQGYNEQFF TGTGCCAGCAGTTCACCGGGACAGGGGTACAATGAGCAGTTCTTC
. TRBJ1-5 TRBV7-8 . CASSLFVAARGNQPQHF TGTGCCAGCAGCTTATTCGTGGCAGCGAGGGGCAATCAGCCCCAGCATTTT
TRBD1 TRBJ1-1 TRBV27 . CASSLRADRDRGNTEAFF TGTGCCAGCAGTTTACGAGCGGACAGGGACAGGGGAAACACTGAAGCTTTCTTT
TRBD1 TRBJ1-6 TRBV9 . CASSEEDRGNSPLHF TGTGCCAGCAGCGAAGAGGACAGGGGGAACTCACCCCTCCACTTT
TRBD1 TRBJ2-7 TRBV7-6 once CASSLDRGAYEQYF TGTGCCAGCAGCTTGGACAGGGGGGCCTACGAGCAGTACTTC
TRBD2 TRBJ2-1 TRBV5-1 once CASSPTRSGSDNERFF TGCGCCAGCAGCCCCACGAGGAGCGGGAGCGACAATGAGCGGTTCTTC
TRBD2 TRBJ2-1 TRBV14 . CASSPVGRNNEQFF TGTGCCAGCAGCCCGGTCGGGAGGAACAATGAGCAGTTCTTC
TRBD1 TRBJ2-2 TRBV5-1 . CASSQKTGAPNTGELFF TGCGCCAGCAGCCAAAAAACAGGGGCACCGAACACCGGGGAGCTGTTTTTT
TRBD2 TRBJ2-1 TRBV15 few CATSRDLSGGLYNEQFF TGTGCCACCAGCAGAGATCTCAGCGGGGGGCTCTACAATGAGCAGTTCTTC
TRBD2 TRBJ2-1 TRBV7-3 once CASSPGLAANEQFF TGTGCCAGCAGCCCCGGACTAGCGGCCAATGAGCAGTTCTTC
TRBD1 TRBJ1-2 TRBV7-2 . CASSRTGSYGYTF TGTGCCAGCAGCCGGACAGGGAGCTATGGCTACACCTTC
. TRBJ2-5 TRBV2 . CASSEDSWAQETQYF TGTGCCAGCAGTGAGGACAGCTGGGCCCAAGAGACCCAGTACTTC
TRBD1 TRBJ1-2 TRBV27 few CASSETGGGYTF TGTGCCAGCAGTGAGACAGGGGGAGGCTACACCTTC
TRBD2 TRBJ2-5 TRBV5-6 . CASRRRTSGNRETQYF TGTGCCAGCAGACGTCGGACTAGCGGTAATCGAGAGACCCAGTACTTC
. TRBJ1-5 TRBV30 few CAWSLGNQPQHF TGTGCCTGGAGTCTTGGCAATCAGCCCCAGCATTTT
. TRBJ1-1 TRBV9 few CASSPQVGMNTEAFF TGTGCCAGCAGCCCCCAGGTCGGTATGAACACTGAAGCTTTCTTT
TRBD1 TRBJ1-1 TRBV6-1 . CASSLSGTGIQAFF TGTGCCAGCAGCTTATCCGGGACAGGAATACAAGCTTTCTTT
TRBD1 TRBJ1-2 TRBV7-9 . CASSPRATGGLSRYGYTF TGTGCCAGCAGTCCCCGCGCGACAGGGGGTCTGAGTCGGTATGGCTACACCTTC
TRBD1 TRBJ1-5 TRBV4-1 . CASSQRQGALNQPQHF TGCGCCAGCAGCCAAAGACAGGGGGCTCTGAATCAGCCCCAGCATTTT
. TRBJ2-5 TRBV11-3 . CASSFGSRGQETQYF TGTGCCAGCAGCTTCGGTTCCCGGGGACAAGAGACCCAGTACTTC
. TRBJ2-7 TRBV12-2 . CASRPGEYEQYF TGTGCAAGTCGACCAGGGGAATACGAGCAGTACTTC
. TRBJ1-6 TRBV6-5 few CASSYSQGNNSPLHF TGTGCCAGCAGTTATAGCCAGGGGAATAATTCACCCCTCCACTTT
TRBD2 TRBJ2-7 TRBV5-4 . CASSLDGGASYEQYF TGTGCCAGCAGCTTGGACGGGGGGGCCTCCTACGAGCAGTACTTC
TRBD1 TRBJ2-3 TRBV27 few CASSAWDRGLLRTQYF TGTGCCAGCAGTGCGTGGGACAGGGGGCTTCTTAGGACGCAGTATTTT
. TRBJ2-1 TRBV6-1 once CASSGRSFRGINEQFF TGTGCCAGCAGTGGCCGATCGTTCCGGGGGATCAATGAGCAGTTCTTC
. TRBJ2-2 TRBV4-1 . CASSQQGPGELFF TGCGCCAGCAGCCAACAGGGGCCCGGGGAGCTGTTTTTT
. TRBJ1-2 TRBV29-1 . CSVELAREYGYTF TGCAGCGTTGAATTGGCCAGGGAATATGGCTACACCTTC
TRBD1 TRBJ1-3 TRBV4-3 . CASSRHGTDSGNTIYF TGCGCCAGCAGCCGACACGGGACAGACTCTGGAAACACCATATATTTT